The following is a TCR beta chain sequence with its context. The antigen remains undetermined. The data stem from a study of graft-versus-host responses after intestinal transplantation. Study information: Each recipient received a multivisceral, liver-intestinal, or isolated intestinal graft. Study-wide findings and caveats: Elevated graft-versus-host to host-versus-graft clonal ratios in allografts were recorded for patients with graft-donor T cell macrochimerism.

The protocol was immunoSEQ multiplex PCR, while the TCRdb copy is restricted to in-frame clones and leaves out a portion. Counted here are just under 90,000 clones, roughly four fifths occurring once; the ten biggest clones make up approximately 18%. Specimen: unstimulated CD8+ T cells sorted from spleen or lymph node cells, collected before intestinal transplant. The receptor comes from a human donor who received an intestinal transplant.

In nucleotides, the CDR3 is TGCAGCGCCTTGAGGGGCGGTAGCTATGGCTACACCTTC. This encodes CSALRGGSYGYTF. V usage is TRBV29-1 and J usage is TRBJ1-2, with D possibly being TRBD1 (5 bases). This CDR3 is built from 13 residues. V shed 7 bases and J shed 4 bases, with 16 bases lying between them. Germline CDR1 SQVTM, CDR2 ANQGSEA. The full variable domain, completed using reference TRBV29-1 and TRBJ1-2, is SAVISQKPSRDICQRGTSLTIQCQVDSQVTMMFWYRQQPGQSLTLIATANQGSEATYESGFVIDKFPISRPNLTFSTLTVSNMSPEDSSIYLCSALRGGSYGYTFGSGTRLTVV.